The next 29 T cell receptor beta chains were all read from a single sample in a study of blood T cell repertoires in COVID-19. Using immunoSEQ multiplex PCR, the repertoire was profiled, and TCRdb retains in-frame clones only, with some absent. The sample lists 95,000 to 150,000 clones; 70% to 85% were seen once. The sequencing input was peripheral blood. These receptors all stem from a human donor with acute or convalescent COVID-19. The donor label of this sample is uncertain.

The chain carries TRBV19 and TRBJ1-1, with 9 bases lining up with TRBD1. Germline V gene sequence: CDR1 LNHDA, CDR2 SQIVND (reference sequence). The length of the CDR3 is 16 residues. Losses at the gene ends were 7 bases for V and 1 base for J; bases not matched to a gene: 10. The CDR3 DNA sequence: TGTGCCAGTACCCCGGGACAGGGCTGGGGGAACACTGAAGCTTTCTTT. Its protein product is CASTPGQGWGNTEAFF.

The DNA for the CDR3 is TGTGCCAGCAGCCAGATGGGACTAGCGGGGGGAGACACAAGGGAGACCCAGTACTTC. This encodes CASSQMGLAGGDTRETQYF. V gene TRBV4-2 combines with J gene TRBJ2-5, with 15 bases fitting TRBD2. Germline CDR1 reads LGHNA; CDR2 reads YNFKEQ. Trimming at V came to 3 bases and at J to 5 bases, leaving 13 bases not matched to a gene. CDR3 size: 19 residues.

This clone was detected only once. The J gene is TRBJ2-2, the V gene TRBV7-9; 10 bases are shared with TRBD2. Germline trimming cut 2 bases from V and 3 bases from J; bases unmatched to any gene: 12. Looked up from germline, CDR1 is SEHNR and CDR2 is FQNEAQ (reference sequence). This CDR3 region has 19 residues. CDR3 protein: CASSLRRRYSGGDTGELFF. CDR3 DNA: TGTGCCAGCAGCTTAAGAAGGCGATACAGCGGGGGGGACACCGGGGAGCTGTTTTTT.

The chain carries TRBV6-2 or TRBV6-3 and TRBJ1-5; D is possibly TRBD1 (6 bases). The germline gives CDR1 MNHEY, CDR2 SVGEGT. The V end was cut by 2 bases, the J end by 5 bases, with 10 bases between. The CDR3 is made up of 14 amino acids. CDR3 loop: CASSYSRTDQPQHF. The CDR3 nucleotides are TGTGCCAGCAGTTACAGTCGGACAGATCAGCCCCAGCATTTT.

The V gene is TRBV9, the J gene TRBJ1-2; maybe TRBD1 (5 bases). Germline V gene sequence: CDR1 SGDLS, CDR2 YYNGEE. The ends were cut back, 0 bases at V and 2 bases at J, with 14 bases in the middle. The CDR3 contains 16 residues. Here the CDR3 reads CASSVGGTPRNYGYTF. The CDR3 DNA is TGTGCCAGCAGCGTAGGTGGGACTCCTAGGAACTATGGCTACACCTTC.

The chain links TRBV7-2 to TRBJ2-7; D remains ambiguous. V was cut by 5 bases and J by 0 bases, with 14 bases left in between. This CDR3 region has 15 residues. Germline values: CDR1 SGHTA, CDR2 FQGNSA. DNA of the CDR3: TGTGCCAGCAGCCTCTCCCCTTGGAGCTCCTACGAGCAGTACTTC. The encoded protein is CASSLSPWSSYEQYF.

This chain uses TRBV7-2 with TRBJ2-3; 15 positions match TRBD2. Per the germline V gene, CDR1 is SGHTA and CDR2 is FQGNSA. The CDR3 is 18 residues long. V lost 1 base to trimming and J lost 1 base; unmatched junction nucleotides: 3. CDR3 protein: CASSLGTSGGARTDTQYF. CDR3 DNA sequence: TGTGCCAGCAGCTTAGGGACTAGCGGGGGGGCCCGCACAGATACGCAGTATTTT.

V and J are TRBV5-6 and TRBJ1-1; D is unresolved. The CDR3 covers 11 residues. CDR1 is SGHDT, CDR2 YYEEEE, per germline. V lost 4 bases and J lost 6, with 7 bases in between. CDR3 residues: CASSVGAEAFF. The CDR3 DNA reads TGTGCCAGCAGCGTCGGGGCTGAAGCTTTCTTT.

This chain joins TRBV9 and TRBJ2-5, with 9 positions matching TRBD1. CDR3 length equals 16 residues. V dropped 3 bases and J dropped 1; count of bases not matched to a gene: 7. The germline gives CDR1 SGDLS, CDR2 YYNGEE. Here the CDR3 DNA reads TGTGCCAGCAGCGAGCAGGTGACAGGGGGCCAAGAGACCCAGTACTTC. The encoded protein is CASSEQVTGGQETQYF.

The chain recombines TRBV7-9 with TRBJ1-1, with D unclear. V was clipped by 2 bases and J by 0 bases, with 10 bases between them. Germline values: CDR1 SEHNR, CDR2 FQNEAQ (reference sequence). The CDR3 runs 15 residues. CDR3 in DNA: TGTGCCAGCAGCTTATTCTTCGCGATGAACACTGAAGCTTTCTTT. Amino acids: CASSLFFAMNTEAFF. The complete variable domain, with remaining parts taken from reference TRBV7-9 and TRBJ1-1, reads DTGVSQNPRHKITKRGQNVTFRCDPISEHNRLYWYRQTLGQGPEFLTYFQNEAQLEKSRLLSDRFSAERPKGSFSTLEIQRTEQGDSAMYLCASSLFFAMNTEAFFGQGTRLTVV.

This chain uses TRBV7-8 with TRBJ2-1, with a possible D match to TRBD2 (6 bases). Deletions cut 6 bases from V and 6 bases from J, with 9 bases between. The CDR3 length is 12 residues. Germline V gene data show CDR1 as SGHVS and CDR2 as FQNEAQ. CDR3 DNA: TGTGCCAGCAGGGGGCGGGGCAATGAGCAGTTCTTC. Its protein is CASRGRGNEQFF.

The V gene is TRBV28, the J gene TRBJ2-7; 9 bases are shared with TRBD1. V was pared by 10 bases and J by 6 bases, with 13 bases of the junction left unmatched. The CDR3 is made up of 14 amino acids. CDR1 and CDR2 from the germline V gene are MDHEN and SYDVKM. CDR3 amino acids: CATRGDRVAIEQYF. The CDR3 coding sequence is TGTGCCACCCGGGGGGACAGGGTCGCCATCGAGCAGTACTTC.

This clone has more than one count but fewer than ten. The chain employs TRBV7-6 and TRBJ1-2; TRBD1 matches 8 bases. This CDR3 comprises 15 residues. The germline gives CDR1 SGHVS, CDR2 FNYEAQ. V lost 1 base to trimming and J lost 4 bases; unmatched junction nucleotides: 5. In nucleotides, the CDR3 is TGTGCCAGCAGCTTAGGTGGACAGGGCTTCTATGGCTACACCTTC. Its protein product is CASSLGGQGFYGYTF. The complete variable domain, with remaining parts taken from reference TRBV7-6 and TRBJ1-2, reads GAGVSQSPRYKVTKRGQDVALRCDPISGHVSLYWYRQALGQGPEFLTYFNYEAQQDKSGLPNDRFSAERPEGSISTLTIQRTEQRDSAMYRCASSLGGQGFYGYTFGSGTRLTVV.

This clone was seen a handful of times. This rearrangement joins TRBV7-4 to TRBJ1-5, with 7 positions matching TRBD1. This CDR3 is built from 17 residues. V shed 4 bases and J 4 bases; nucleotides not matched to a gene: 13. CDR1 is SGHVT and CDR2 is SQSDAQ in the germline V gene. The CDR3 region has the DNA TGTGCCAGCAGCTCCAGACAGGGACTAGCGTGGAATCAGCCCCAGCATTTT. Translating gives CASSSRQGLAWNQPQHF.

There are a few counts of this clone. The chain is built from TRBV4-2 and TRBJ2-2; TRBD2 aligns across 11 bases. The CDR3 is 17 residues long. Germline loops: CDR1 LGHNA, CDR2 YNFKEQ. V trimming: 0 bases; J trimming: 7 bases; junction bases outside the gene matches: 7. The CDR3 is CASSQDIGTSGGGELFF. DNA of the CDR3: TGTGCCAGCAGCCAAGATATCGGGACTAGCGGAGGCGGGGAGCTGTTTTTT.

The chain couples TRBV30 to TRBJ1-5; no clear D. The V gene lost 2 bases and the J gene lost 2 bases, with 13 bases spanning the gap. Germline CDR1 and CDR2: GTSNPN and SVGIG (reference sequence). This CDR3 spans 15 amino acids. CDR3 nucleotide sequence: TGTGCCTGGAGTTCTGGCAGGCCCCGCAATCAGCCCCAGCATTTT. As protein: CAWSSGRPRNQPQHF. Complete variable domain (other parts from reference TRBV30 and TRBJ1-5): SQTIHQWPATLVQPVGSPLSLECTVEGTSNPNLYWYRQAAGRGLQLLFYSVGIGQISSEVPQNLSASRPQDRQFILSSKKLLLSDSGFYLCAWSSGRPRNQPQHFGDGTRLSIL.

This chain links TRBV5-1 with TRBJ1-3; D is undetermined. Germline V gives CDR1 SGHRS, CDR2 YFSETQ. The V and J ends lost 4 bases and 3 bases respectively, with 17 bases between them. The CDR3 loop spans 16 amino acids. CDR3 coding DNA: TGCGCCAGCAGCCCCCGCCGGGGAGGCTTTGGAAACACCATATATTTT. This gives the protein CASSPRRGGFGNTIYF.

This clone has just a few counts. This rearrangement joins TRBV4-1 to TRBJ1-1, with D possibly being TRBD1 (5 bases). The CDR3 is 18 amino acids. V gave up 1 base and J gave up 2 bases, with 20 bases separating them. Germline V gene sequence: CDR1 MGHRA, CDR2 YSYEKL. The CDR3: CASSQGPGHSLLNTEAFF. The CDR3 bases are TGCGCCAGCAGCCAAGGTCCCGGACATAGCCTCTTAAACACTGAAGCTTTCTTT.

The chain links TRBV18 to TRBJ2-2; D uncertain. The CDR3 sequence is 14 residues long. V shed 3 bases and J shed 3 bases, with 8 bases lying between them. Germline values: CDR1 KGHSH, CDR2 LQKENI. CDR3 in DNA: TGTGCCAGCTCACCGACGCAGGACACCGGGGAGCTGTTTTTT. This gives the protein CASSPTQDTGELFF.

The CDR3 DNA follows: TGTGCCAGTACCGGGGACAGGGTAGTGGGTAGCAATCAGCCCCAGCATTTT. Encoded protein: CASTGDRVVGSNQPQHF. The rearrangement links TRBV19 to TRBJ1-5; TRBD1 aligns across 9 bases. Losses at the gene ends were 7 bases for V and 0 bases for J; bases not matched to a gene: 10. Germline V lookup: CDR1 LNHDA, CDR2 SQIVND (reference sequence). The CDR3 spans 17 residues.

V usage is TRBV19 and J usage is TRBJ1-2, with 8 bases aligning to TRBD1. The CDR3 length is 17 residues. Trimming at V came to 3 bases and at J to 4 bases, leaving 13 bases not matched to a gene. Germline loops: CDR1 LNHDA, CDR2 SQIVND (reference sequence). The CDR3, as DNA: TGTGCCAGTAGTATTATCCGCAGGGGGCGCCTCGGCTATGGCTACACCTTC. It codes for CASSIIRRGRLGYGYTF.

This chain uses TRBV10-2 with TRBJ2-5; 14 bases are a match to TRBD2. CDR3 size: 16 residues. The J segment lost 4 bases and the V segment lost 5 bases, leaving 6 bases of the junction unmatched. Germline lookup yields CDR1 WSHSY and CDR2 SAAADI. The CDR3 is CASSRLAGGPGETQYF. As DNA, the CDR3 is TGCGCCAGCAGTCGACTAGCGGGGGGGCCGGGAGAGACCCAGTACTTC.

The J gene is TRBJ2-1, the V gene TRBV27; 8 bases align to TRBD2. CDR3 length: 14 residues. V lost 0 bases to trimming and J lost 9 bases; unmatched junction nucleotides: 4. Germline lookup yields CDR1 MNHEY and CDR2 SMNVEV (reference sequence). In DNA form, the CDR3 reads TGTGCCAGCAGTTTATCACTAGCGGTGGGTGAGCAGTTCTTC. This translates into CASSLSLAVGEQFF.

This chain links TRBV7-6 with TRBJ2-1; 10 bases fit TRBD2. Trimming took 6 bases from V and 6 from J; bases not matched to a gene: 11. CDR1 and CDR2 from the germline V gene are SGHVS and FNYEAQ. The CDR3 contains 16 residues. DNA of the CDR3: TGTGCCAGCAGTACTCGGACTAGCGGTTGGGGCAATGAGCAGTTCTTC. The encoded protein is CASSTRTSGWGNEQFF.

This chain uses TRBV24-1 with TRBJ1-2; no clear D. The CDR3 covers 12 residues. The V end lost 3 bases, the J end lost 2 bases, and 3 bases lay between the germline ends. Germline values: CDR1 KGHDR, CDR2 SFDVKD. CDR3 in amino acids: CATSDTNYGYTF. For the CDR3, the DNA is TGTGCCACCAGTGATACAAACTATGGCTACACCTTC.

V gene TRBV5-1 combines with J gene TRBJ1-1, with unresolved D. This CDR3 comprises 14 residues. Germline CDR1 and CDR2: SGHRS and YFSETQ. V lost 0 bases and J 4 bases, leaving 10 bases between the germline ends. The CDR3 protein is CASSLVEGVTEAFF. CDR3 bases: TGCGCCAGCAGCTTGGTAGAGGGTGTCACTGAAGCTTTCTTT.

The chain couples TRBV25-1 to TRBJ2-5; 9 bases line up with TRBD1. This CDR3 has 17 residues. V lost 5 bases to trimming and J lost 4 bases; unmatched junction nucleotides: 14. Germline CDR1 reads MGHDK; CDR2 reads SYGVNS. CDR3 loop: CASSWGLGTGGGETQYF. CDR3 sequence (DNA): TGTGCCAGCAGTTGGGGCCTGGGAACAGGGGGCGGAGAGACCCAGTACTTC.

The chain links TRBV11-2 to TRBJ2-7, with D perhaps TRBD1 (5 bases). The germline V and J ends were trimmed by 5 bases and 2 bases, with 16 bases remaining between them. This CDR3 contains 15 residues. Germline CDR1 SGHAT, CDR2 FQNNGV. The chain's CDR3 is CASSVPGKRAYEQYF. The CDR3 DNA reads as TGTGCCAGCAGCGTACCAGGGAAAAGGGCCTACGAGCAGTACTTC.

V usage is TRBV10-3 and J usage is TRBJ1-4; D is uncertain. The CDR3 has 15 amino acids. Trimming pared 0 bases from V and 0 bases from J, leaving 5 bases between. CDR1 and CDR2 from the germline V gene are ENHRY and SYGVKD. The CDR3 coding sequence is TGTGCCATCAGTGAGTCGGCAGCAACTAATGAAAAACTGTTTTTT. It is translated as CAISESAATNEKLFF.